Listed here is a single T cell receptor beta chain. Sequencing used immunoSEQ multiplex PCR; TCRdb keeps in-frame clones, though not all of them. The data contain tens of thousands of clones, about 85% of them singletons. The source of the sample is a study of blood T cell repertoires in COVID-19. The germline V gene encodes CDR1 MNHEY and CDR2 SMNVEV (reference sequence). This CDR3 contains 16 residues. With V trimmed by 6 bases and J by 8 bases, 16 bases remained unmatched. The V gene is TRBV27, the J gene TRBJ1-2, with 9 bases matching TRBD1. The TCR comes from a human donor in a cohort sampled during active COVID-19. Specimen: peripheral blood. In DNA form, the CDR3 reads TGTGCCAGCAGGTTGGCGGGACAGGGTTCGGGTAAGGGCTACACCTTC. This sequence encodes CASRLAGQGSGKGYTF.